This TCR beta chain stems from a study of blood T cell repertoires in COVID-19. This clone was observed a handful of times. TCRdb's copy holds only in-frame clones and misses some; the assay was immunoSEQ multiplex PCR. The repertoire consists of approximately 350,000 clones, with roughly 90% occurring once and the leading ten covering under 3%. CDR3 size: 14 residues. Germline V gene lookup returns CDR1 MNHEY and CDR2 SMNVEV (reference sequence). V trimming: 5 bases; J trimming: 5 bases; junction bases outside the gene matches: 8. The chain has TRBV27 and TRBJ1-2; TRBD1 matches at 7 bases. This TCR was sampled from a woman aged 25 to 39 who had recovered from COVID-19. Input material: PBMCs or T cells enriched from blood (not recorded which). The DNA for the CDR3 is TGTGCCAGCAGTGATATGACAGGGAAGTATGGCTACACCTTC. Residues: CASSDMTGKYGYTF.